The 15 T cell receptor beta chains listed next were all sequenced from one sample in a study of shared clonotypes between healthy human individuals. Method: immunoSEQ multiplex PCR; TCRdb's copy keeps in-frame clones and lacks some. The table has 2 million to 2.5 million clones, approximately 90% seen once. Sequencing input: naive CD4+ T cells from PBMCs. Subset reported: CD45RA+ positively selected. The receptors were sampled from a man younger than 30 in good health. Some clones in this sample may be carry-over from other donors' samples.

The gene calls are TRBV5-6 and TRBJ2-3; TRBD2 agrees at 8 bases. This CDR3 region has 17 residues. V shed 1 base and J 2 bases; nucleotides not matched to a gene: 9. Germline V gives CDR1 SGHDT, CDR2 YYEEEE. For the CDR3, the DNA is TGTGCCAGCAGCTTGAGGACTAGCTCAAGCGACACAGATACGCAGTATTTT. Amino acids: CASSLRTSSSDTDTQYF.

The J gene is TRBJ2-7, the V gene TRBV6-6; D possibly corresponds to TRBD2 (6 bases). Germline V gene lookup returns CDR1 MNHNY and CDR2 SVGAGI (reference sequence). Trimming cost V 2 bases and J 6 bases, with 14 bases left between them. The CDR3 length is 14 residues. As DNA, the CDR3 is TGTGCCAGCAGTTACGAAAGATCCGGGAGCGAGCAGTACTTC. Translated: CASSYERSGSEQYF.

The rearrangement uses TRBV5-1 and TRBJ2-7; D gene ambiguous. This CDR3 comprises 12 residues. V was pared by 5 bases and J by 6 bases, with 12 bases between. Germline V lookup: CDR1 SGHRS, CDR2 YFSETQ. In nucleotides, the CDR3 is TGCGCCAGCAGTGAACAAATCGGCGAGCAGTACTTC. This encodes CASSEQIGEQYF.

This chain uses TRBV15 with TRBJ2-3, with TRBD1 matching 8 bases. The germline V gene encodes CDR1 LNHNV and CDR2 YYDKDF (reference sequence). V shed 3 bases and J 5 bases; nucleotides not matched to a gene: 7. The CDR3 extends over 15 amino acids. For the CDR3, the DNA is TGTGCCACCAGCAGCGGCAGGGGGCCCGGAGATACGCAGTATTTT. Encoded protein: CATSSGRGPGDTQYF.

The chain uses TRBV7-9 and TRBJ2-7; TRBD2 matches at 11 bases. This CDR3 is built from 15 residues. J was trimmed by 6 bases and V by 1 base; bases with no gene match: 5. Germline V CDR1 and CDR2: SEHNR, FQNEAQ (reference sequence). CDR3 DNA sequence: TGTGCCAGCAGCTTAGGACTAGCGGGAATAAGCGAGCAGTACTTC. Protein product: CASSLGLAGISEQYF.

The chain couples TRBV6-6 to TRBJ2-2; possible D gene TRBD1, 6 bases. The length of the CDR3 is 14 residues. Germline CDR1 MNHNY, CDR2 SVGAGI (reference sequence). The V end lost 6 bases, the J end lost 6 bases, and 14 bases lay between the germline ends. As DNA, the CDR3 is TGTGCCAGCAGCCCCAGGGGTAGATCCGGGGAGCTGTTTTTT. Its translation is CASSPRGRSGELFF.

The chain carries TRBV5-4 and TRBJ2-1; TRBD2 agrees at 8 bases. Trimming took 0 bases from V and 7 from J; bases not matched to a gene: 3. There are 14 residues in the CDR3. Germline loops: CDR1 SGHNT, CDR2 YYREEE (reference sequence). CDR3: CASSLVGLGNEQFF. The CDR3 nucleotides are TGTGCCAGCAGCTTGGTGGGACTAGGTAATGAGCAGTTCTTC.

This chain links TRBV5-1 with TRBJ2-7, with 9 bases that match TRBD1. Germline loops: CDR1 SGHRS, CDR2 YFSETQ. This CDR3 spans 13 amino acids. Trimming at V came to 3 bases and at J to 6 bases, leaving 4 bases not matched to a gene. CDR3 in DNA: TGCGCCAGCAGCTGGGACAGGGCCCGCGAGCAGTACTTC. The encoded protein is CASSWDRAREQYF.

The J gene is TRBJ1-2, the V gene TRBV25-1, with 8 bases fitting TRBD1. This CDR3 is built from 16 residues. The germline CDR1 and CDR2 sequences are MGHDK and SYGVNS. V lost 1 base to trimming and J lost 8 bases; unmatched junction nucleotides: 12. The CDR3 sequence is CASSESGAGGLGGYTF. DNA for the CDR3: TGTGCCAGCAGTGAATCTGGGGCAGGGGGCTTGGGGGGCTACACCTTC.

The J gene is TRBJ2-1, the V gene TRBV7-8; no clear D. CDR1 SGHVS and CDR2 FQNEAQ come from the germline V gene. V lost 0 bases to trimming and J lost 5 bases, with 5 bases between them. The CDR3 loop spans 13 amino acids. The chain's CDR3 is CASSLALNNEQFF. CDR3 DNA: TGTGCCAGCAGCTTAGCGCTAAACAATGAGCAGTTCTTC.

Comment on this clone: Within the sample, other DNA sequences also encode this same CDR3. This chain connects TRBV5-1 to TRBJ2-3; 10 positions agree with TRBD1. Losses at the gene ends were 3 bases for V and 0 bases for J; bases not matched to a gene: 4. The CDR3 sequence is 16 residues long. Germline V lookup: CDR1 SGHRS, CDR2 YFSETQ. DNA for the CDR3: TGCGCCAGCAGCTCGACAGGGGGCTCAAGCACAGATACGCAGTATTTT. It encodes CASSSTGGSSTDTQYF.

The V call is TRBV5-1, the J call TRBJ2-7, with TRBD2 matching over 9 bases. With V trimmed by 0 bases and J by 3 bases, 7 bases remained unmatched. CDR3 length equals 16 residues. Germline CDR1 reads SGHRS; CDR2 reads YFSETQ. CDR3 sequence (DNA): TGCGCCAGCAGCTTGGGGGGACTAGCTGCCGTCTACGAGCAGTACTTC. Protein: CASSLGGLAAVYEQYF.

This chain links TRBV13 with TRBJ1-1, with D tentatively TRBD1 (5 bases). Germline V gene lookup returns CDR1 PRHDT and CDR2 FYEKMQ (reference sequence). The CDR3 totals 14 residues. Trimming removed 6 bases at V and 6 bases at J, with 17 bases between. The CDR3 region has the DNA TGTGCCAGCAGACTCCTGGGGCAGGGCGCTGAAGCTTTCTTT. It translates to CASRLLGQGAEAFF.

Comment on this clone: A read error may account for a junction end that differs from germline. The chain links TRBV9 to TRBJ1-1; D is undetermined. The CDR3 contains 13 residues. Germline lookup yields CDR1 SGDLS and CDR2 YYNGEE. CDR3: CASSVSASTGYDF. CDR3 coding DNA: TGTGCCAGCAGCGTATCTGCGTCAACGGGCTACGATTTT.

The chain employs TRBV5-1 and TRBJ2-5; 8 bases are shared with TRBD2. CDR1 and CDR2 from the germline V gene are SGHRS and YFSETQ. There are 14 residues in the CDR3. The ends lost 4 bases at V and 5 bases at J; junction bases unmatched: 7. The CDR3 sequence is CASSTPTSAETQYF. CDR3 bases: TGCGCCAGCAGCACGCCGACTAGCGCCGAGACCCAGTACTTC.